What follows are 23 T cell receptor beta chains derived from one specimen sequenced in a study of T cell repertoires in cytomegalovirus infection. TCRdb itself ran the reads through MiXCR, one entry per CDR3 protein. The sample holds a few hundred thousand distinct CDR3 sequences, 9.1% seen once. The sequenced material came from PBMCs. These receptors all come from a human donor in good health (CMV status not recorded). Some clones in this sample may be carry-over from other donors' samples.

Only a few counts were recorded for this clonotype. The rearrangement joins TRBV4-3 to TRBJ1-4; TRBD1 aligns across 9 bases. The CDR3 loop spans 15 amino acids. V was clipped by 1 base and J by 8 bases; unmatched bases: 5. Germline V gene data show CDR1 as LGHNA and CDR2 as YSLEER. The CDR3 DNA reads as TGCGCCAGCAGCCAAGTGGGACAGGGTGAGGAAAAACTGTTTTTT. This encodes CASSQVGQGEEKLFF.

This clonotype was detected a few times. The V and J genes are TRBV20-1 and TRBJ1-6; D is unclear. The CDR3 sequence is 13 residues long. Germline assignment: CDR1 DFQATT and CDR2 SNEGSKA (reference sequence). Trimming took 3 bases from V and 7 from J, leaving 10 bases between them. The CDR3: CSASAAPNSPLHF. CDR3 nucleotides: TGCAGTGCTAGTGCGGCCCCGAATTCACCCCTCCACTTT.

This clonotype was seen at least ten times. The V call is TRBV7-2, the J call TRBJ2-2; D perhaps matches TRBD2 (6 bases). The CDR3 is 13 amino acids. The V gene lost 1 base and the J gene lost 6 bases, with 6 bases spanning the gap. Germline assignment: CDR1 SGHTA and CDR2 FQGNSA. The CDR3 DNA sequence: TGTGCCAGCAGCTTAGGGGGGGCCGGGGAGCTGTTTTTT. As protein: CASSLGGAGELFF.

V and J are TRBV6-2 or TRBV6-3 and TRBJ2-7; no firm D call. Trimming pared 3 bases from V and 0 bases from J, leaving 9 bases between. The CDR3 is 14 amino acids. Per the germline V gene, CDR1 is MNHEY and CDR2 is SVGEGT. DNA of the CDR3: TGTGCCAGCAGTTATATGCCGGACTCCTACGAGCAGTACTTC. Amino acid sequence: CASSYMPDSYEQYF.

This clonotype was seen more than once but under ten times. V and J are TRBV20-1 and TRBJ2-7; D may be TRBD1 or TRBD2 (6 bases each). The V end was cut by 1 base, the J end by 7 bases, with 26 bases between. This CDR3 has 17 amino acids. Germline CDR1 DFQATT, CDR2 SNEGSKA (reference sequence). The CDR3 loop is CSARVASRGITGEEQYF. The CDR3 coding sequence is TGCAGTGCTAGAGTCGCGAGTAGGGGGATCACGGGGGAGGAGCAGTACTTC.

This clonotype was found many times. The chain is built from TRBV7-8 and TRBJ1-2; TRBD1 agrees at 7 bases. Germline loops: CDR1 SGHVS, CDR2 FQNEAQ. The CDR3 totals 16 residues. The junction had 13 bases not matched to a gene; V was cut back by 5 bases and J by 4 bases. The CDR3 nucleotides are TGTGCCAGCAGCCTGGGTAGGGACAGAATAACCTATGGCTACACCTTC. Translating it yields CASSLGRDRITYGYTF.

This clonotype was seen repeatedly, ten times or more. The CDR3 spells CASSPDPIYGYTF. The DNA of the CDR3 is TGTGCCAGCAGCCCAGACCCAATCTATGGCTACACCTTC. The chain links TRBV7-2 to TRBJ1-2; D gene unclear. Germline assignment: CDR1 SGHTA and CDR2 FQGNSA. V was clipped by 5 bases and J by 4 bases, with 11 bases between them. This CDR3 contains 13 residues.

In this sample, this clonotype turned up many times. The chain uses TRBV7-2 and TRBJ1-6, with D hard to call. The CDR3 extends over 12 amino acids. Germline values: CDR1 SGHTA, CDR2 FQGNSA. The germline V and J ends were trimmed by 2 bases and 13 bases, with 9 bases remaining between them. This CDR3 reads CASSLRAGPLHF. For the CDR3, the DNA is TGTGCCAGCAGCTTAAGAGCGGGTCCCCTCCACTTT.

This clonotype has ten or more counts. The chain is built from TRBV7-2 and TRBJ1-3, with no clear D. The CDR3 covers 15 residues. The germline CDR1 and CDR2 sequences are SGHTA and FQGNSA. Trimming left V 1 base short and J 1 base short, with 8 bases between. CDR3: CASSLVPLSGNTIYF. The CDR3 region has the DNA TGTGCCAGCAGCTTAGTCCCCTTATCTGGAAACACCATATATTTT.

V usage is TRBV12-3 or TRBV12-4 and J usage is TRBJ2-5; D is ambiguous. Trimming pared 6 bases from V and 5 bases from J, leaving 16 bases between. This CDR3 has 14 residues. The CDR3 sequence is CASRPGSKRETQYF. The CDR3 DNA follows: TGTGCCAGCAGGCCGGGCTCGAAGAGGGAGACCCAGTACTTC.

This clonotype was counted ten times or more. The chain carries TRBV19 and TRBJ1-5; no definite D call. The germline V gene encodes CDR1 LNHDA and CDR2 SQIVND (reference sequence). The CDR3 spans 15 residues. Trimming took 3 bases from V and 7 from J, leaving 16 bases between them. The CDR3 region has the DNA TGTGCCAGTAGTATCTCGGCAGAAGGGTACCAGCCCCAGCATTTT. The encoded protein is CASSISAEGYQPQHF.

This clonotype was detected many times. The chain recombines TRBV20-1 with TRBJ1-2; a possible D gene is TRBD1 (5 bases). The germline CDR1 and CDR2 sequences are DFQATT and SNEGSKA (reference sequence). The V end lost 6 bases, the J end lost 7 bases, and 12 bases lay between the germline ends. The CDR3 runs to 11 residues. The CDR3 is CSAGSGVGYTF. In nucleotides, the CDR3 is TGCAGTGCCGGTTCGGGGGTTGGCTACACCTTC.

The table lists this clonotype with a few counts. This chain connects TRBV20-1 to TRBJ1-1, with a tentative D call TRBD1 (6 bases). Between the trimmed V and J ends, which lost 0 bases and 6 bases, there was a span of 14 bases. The CDR3 spans 14 residues. Per the germline V gene, CDR1 is DFQATT and CDR2 is SNEGSKA (reference sequence). The CDR3 nucleotides read TGCAGTGCTAGAGATAGGGGGAATAGGGCTGAAGCTTTCTTT. Amino acid sequence: CSARDRGNRAEAFF.

The rearrangement uses TRBV11-3 and TRBJ1-1, with D perhaps matching TRBD1 (5 bases). CDR1 and CDR2 from the germline V gene are SGHNT and YENEEA. The germline V and J ends were trimmed by 5 bases and 3 bases, with 16 bases remaining between them. This CDR3 has 15 residues. The CDR3 is CASSRDPIGDTEAFF. The CDR3 nucleotides read TGTGCCAGCAGCAGGGACCCCATTGGGGACACTGAAGCTTTCTTT. The full variable domain, rest sourced from reference TRBV11-3 and TRBJ1-1, is EAGVVQSPRYKIIEKKQPVAFWCNPISGHNTLYWYLQNLGQGPELLIRYENEEAVDDSQLPKDRFSAERLKGVDSTLKIQPAELGDSAVYLCASSRDPIGDTEAFFGQGTRLTVV.

This clonotype showed up many times. The chain is built from TRBV7-2 and TRBJ2-7; D gene ambiguous. This CDR3 spans 15 amino acids. In germline, CDR1 is SGHTA, CDR2 FQGNSA. The germline V and J ends were trimmed by 4 bases and 4 bases, with 17 bases remaining between them. The CDR3 sequence is CASSSRNPVQYEQYF. CDR3 bases: TGTGCCAGCAGCTCCCGGAATCCGGTTCAATACGAGCAGTACTTC. The entire variable domain, with the rest obtained from reference TRBV7-2 and TRBJ2-7, is as follows: GAGVSQSPSNKVTEKGKDVELRCDPISGHTALYWYRQSLGQGLEFLIYFQGNSAPDKSGLPSDRFSAERTGGSVSTLTIQRTQQEDSAVYLCASSSRNPVQYEQYFGPGTRLTVT.

V and J are TRBV6-1 and TRBJ2-4; the D gene is possibly TRBD2 (6 bases). CDR3 size: 17 residues. V lost 2 bases, J lost 0 bases, and 14 bases lay in between. Germline V gene sequence: CDR1 MNHNS, CDR2 SASEGT. The CDR3 nucleotides are TGTGCCAGCAGTGAAAAGTTAGCGGAAATAGCCAAAAACATTCAGTACTTC. Amino acid sequence: CASSEKLAEIAKNIQYF.

This chain joins TRBV30 and TRBJ1-1; TRBD1 aligns across 9 bases. The CDR3 loop spans 15 amino acids. Germline V gene data show CDR1 as GTSNPN and CDR2 as SVGIG (reference sequence). With 5 bases clipped from V and 1 base from J, the junction kept 8 bases outside the gene matches. CDR3 sequence reads: CAWSPAGQGNTEAFF. CDR3 nucleotide sequence: TGTGCCTGGTCTCCGGCGGGACAGGGGAACACTGAAGCTTTCTTT.

This clonotype was recorded at least ten times. This chain links TRBV4-3 with TRBJ2-3, with D hard to call. Germline CDR1 reads LGHNA; CDR2 reads YSLEER. Trimming pared 2 bases from V and 0 bases from J, leaving 12 bases between. CDR3 length: 16 residues. As DNA, the CDR3 is TGCGCCAGCAGCCAATTTTCGGAGACTAGCACAGATACGCAGTATTTT. Residues: CASSQFSETSTDTQYF.

This clonotype was recorded at least ten times. The chain has TRBV7-4 and TRBJ2-5; 8 bases are shared with TRBD2. The CDR3 is 13 amino acids. The germline V gene has CDR1 SGHVT and CDR2 SQSDAQ. Trimming removed 6 bases from V and 5 bases from J; junction bases left unmatched: 5. CDR3 DNA: TGTGCCAGCAGTCGTAGCGGGATGGAGACCCAGTACTTC. Protein sequence: CASSRSGMETQYF.

As to this clonotype: A much bigger clone sits one base away, suggesting this may be a read error. The chain couples TRBV7-2 to TRBJ2-7, with TRBD1 matching over 8 bases. The junction had 2 bases not matched to a gene; V was cut back by 4 bases and J by 3 bases. The V gene's germline CDR1 is SGHTA and CDR2 FQGNSA. This CDR3 contains 13 residues. DNA for the CDR3: TGTGCCAGCAGCTCGGGACAGGTCTACGAGCAGTACTTC. Translation gives CASSSGQVYEQYF.

This clonotype has a count of ten or more. The rearrangement joins TRBV28 to TRBJ2-7; unclear D gene. This CDR3 is built from 13 residues. Trimming took 5 bases from V and 3 from J, leaving 11 bases between them. Germline V CDR1 and CDR2: MDHEN, SYDVKM. The CDR3 region is CASSPQAVYEQYF. The CDR3, as DNA: TGTGCCAGCAGTCCCCAGGCGGTCTACGAGCAGTACTTC.

This clonotype was recorded at least ten times. V is TRBV27 and J is TRBJ2-7; 11 bases align to TRBD1. Germline V gene lookup returns CDR1 MNHEY and CDR2 SMNVEV (reference sequence). V gave up 6 bases and J gave up 6 bases; unmatched junction bases: 7. The CDR3 is 14 amino acids. CDR3 loop: CASSPVGQGAEQYF. The CDR3 nucleotides are TGTGCCAGCAGCCCAGTTGGACAGGGGGCCGAGCAGTACTTC.

The rearrangement joins TRBV2 to TRBJ2-4; D not certain. The CDR3 has 15 residues. Germline CDR1 and CDR2: SNHLY and FYNNEI. The V gene lost 6 bases and the J gene lost 1 base, with 13 bases spanning the gap. CDR3 bases: TGTGCCAGCAGCGCGTCAGAGAAGGCCAAAAACATTCAGTACTTC. It specifies CASSASEKAKNIQYF.